The clone carrying this TCR beta chain was picked up many times. Its specificity is unknown. This sample is part of a study of T cells in Graves' hyperthyroidism and ophthalmopathy. The CDR3 totals 15 residues. Germline-derived CDR1 and CDR2 are SGHAT and FQNNGV. Losses at the gene ends were 6 bases for V and 0 bases for J; bases not matched to a gene: 4. Amplification of TCR beta CDR3 regions used RNA as the template. TCR CDR3 underwent first-round RT-PCR with the HTBI primer set. TCRdb fed the multiplex PCR reads into MiXCR, producing one record per CDR3 protein. The sample comprises 500,000 to 600,000 distinct CDR3 sequences, approximately 20% of which are singletons, and about 45% rests with the top ten. Study findings and constraints: Ophthalmopathy could be told apart from stable hyperthyroidism with a 13 V-J model.

The rearrangement uses TRBV11-2 and TRBJ2-2; 7 bases align to TRBD1. Sequencing used blood. The receptor was derived from a man aged 35-49 years with Graves' ophthalmopathy. The CDR3 spells CASSSGQSNTGELFF. CDR3 DNA sequence: TGTGCCAGCAGTTCGGGACAGTCGAACACCGGGGAGCTGTTTTTT.